Below, 4 T cell receptor beta chains from the same sample are listed, as sequenced in a study of blood T cells in healthy people across ages. Combining a sample-barcoded 5' primer with a J-beta primer mix, a second PCR ran for roughly 7 to 12 cycles. TCRdb reprocessed the 5' RACE reads via MiXCR and lists one record per CDR3 protein. This table has about 780,000 distinct CDR3 sequences, about half appearing once. Sequenced material: blood. All receptors derive from a man at least 80 years old in good health.

V usage is TRBV7-2 and J usage is TRBJ2-3; unclear D gene. Germline CDR1 is SGHTA and CDR2 is FQGNSA. The CDR3 has 13 amino acids. The ends were cut back, 0 bases at V and 5 bases at J, with 6 bases in the middle. CDR3 region: CASSLALLDTQYF. In DNA form, the CDR3 reads TGTGCCAGCAGCTTAGCACTCCTAGATACGCAGTATTTT.

The rearrangement links TRBV29-1 to TRBJ2-3; no definite D call. CDR1 is SQVTM and CDR2 is ANQGSEA in the germline V gene. The CDR3 has 13 residues. Between the trimmed V and J ends, which lost 8 bases and 1 base, there was a span of 13 bases. The CDR3 reads CSSEASGTDTQYF. CDR3 nucleotide sequence: TGCAGCTCTGAAGCTTCAGGCACAGATACGCAGTATTTT.

This chain uses TRBV20-1 with TRBJ1-4, with TRBD1 matching 7 bases. CDR3 length: 14 amino acids. Germline V lookup: CDR1 DFQATT, CDR2 SNEGSKA (reference sequence). The trim removed 3 bases at V and 8 bases at J, leaving 9 bases unmatched. The CDR3 nucleotides read TGCAGTGCTAGTCGGGCAGGGGGAAGGGAAAAACTGTTTTTT. It codes for CSASRAGGREKLFF.

CDR3 loop: CSARDRWGRGYTF. The CDR3 coding sequence is TGCAGTGCTAGAGATAGATGGGGCCGTGGCTACACCTTC. The genes are TRBV20-1 and TRBJ1-2; the D gene is possibly TRBD1 (5 bases). V was shortened by 0 bases and J by 7 bases, with 12 bases between the two germline ends. The CDR3 is made up of 13 amino acids. From germline, CDR1 is DFQATT and CDR2 SNEGSKA (reference sequence).